These 22 T cell receptor beta chains were all obtained from the same sample, sequenced in a study of memory CD4+ T cells and cytomegalovirus serostatus. The sort gate was single viable CD3+CD4+CD8-CD45RO+ cells for memory CD4+ T cells. Sequenced by immunoSEQ multiplex PCR; TCRdb stores in-frame clones only, minus some. Of about 48,000 clones in the sample, around four fifths were seen once. Sequencing used memory CD4+ T cells from blood. The receptors originated from an adult in good health and CMV-seronegative.

This rearrangement joins TRBV5-6 to TRBJ2-7; 7 positions agree with TRBD1. Germline trimming cut 7 bases from V and 0 bases from J; bases unmatched to any gene: 4. The germline gives CDR1 SGHDT, CDR2 YYEEEE. The CDR3 is made up of 13 amino acids. CDR3 nucleotide sequence: TGTGCCAGCGGAGACAGGGTCTCCTACGAGCAGTACTTC. This sequence encodes CASGDRVSYEQYF.

The chain employs TRBV6-1 and TRBJ1-6; TRBD1 is a possible D gene (5 bases). The length of the CDR3 is 17 residues. Trimming took 2 bases from V and 2 from J, leaving 13 bases between them. The germline V gene encodes CDR1 MNHNS and CDR2 SASEGT. Written as DNA, the CDR3 is TGTGCCAGCAGTGAATTGGGGGTGCCAGCCTATAATTCACCCCTCCACTTT. It translates to CASSELGVPAYNSPLHF.

This clone was seen just once. The chain combines TRBV27 with TRBJ2-4, with D perhaps matching TRBD2 (6 bases). This CDR3 comprises 15 residues. V gave up 0 bases and J gave up 7 bases, with 13 bases separating them. Germline V gene data show CDR1 as MNHEY and CDR2 as SMNVEV (reference sequence). The CDR3 spells CASSLSRAGPNIQYF. The CDR3 DNA reads TGTGCCAGCAGTTTATCGAGGGCGGGGCCTAACATTCAGTACTTC.

In its sample, this clone was seen a few times. J is TRBJ2-7 and V is TRBV7-9; 12 bases fit TRBD2. Looked up from germline, CDR1 is SEHNR and CDR2 is FQNEAQ (reference sequence). J gave up 6 bases and V 5 bases, and 5 bases lay outside the gene matches. This CDR3 comprises 14 residues. The CDR3 reads CASSARTSGAEQYF. The DNA for the CDR3 is TGTGCCAGCAGCGCCAGGACTAGCGGGGCCGAGCAGTACTTC.

The rearrangement uses TRBV4-1 and TRBJ1-4; D gene unclear. This CDR3 comprises 15 residues. The germline V gene has CDR1 MGHRA and CDR2 YSYEKL. Trimming took 0 bases from V and 4 from J, leaving 9 bases between them. Here the CDR3 DNA reads TGCGCCAGCAGCCAAGATGGCGCAGTTAATGAAAAACTGTTTTTT. Its protein product is CASSQDGAVNEKLFF.

The gene calls are TRBV2 and TRBJ2-3; the D call may be TRBD1 or TRBD2 (6 bases each). Germline CDR1 is SNHLY and CDR2 is FYNNEI. V was cut by 7 bases and J by 4 bases, with 18 bases left in between. The CDR3 runs 15 residues. CDR3 coding DNA: TGTGCCAGCAAGGTAGGGGGGCCAAGATCAGATACGCAGTATTTT. It yields the protein CASKVGGPRSDTQYF. The whole variable domain, filled in from reference TRBV2 and TRBJ2-3, reads EPEVTQTPSHQVTQMGQEVILRCVPISNHLYFYWYRQILGQKVEFLVSFYNNEISEKSEIFDDQFSVERPDGSNFTLKIRSTKLEDSAMYFCASKVGGPRSDTQYFGPGTRLTVL.

This chain's CDR3 is CASRSTSGTDTQYF. CDR3 nucleotides: TGTGCCAGCAGGTCGACTAGCGGCACAGATACGCAGTATTTT. This chain links TRBV7-9 with TRBJ2-3; 8 bases agree with TRBD2. The germline CDR1 and CDR2 sequences are SEHNR and FQNEAQ (reference sequence). The CDR3 has 14 residues. The junction had 3 bases not matched to a gene; V was cut back by 6 bases and J by 1 base.

J is TRBJ2-7 and V is TRBV6-5; 8 positions agree with TRBD1. The CDR3 totals 14 residues. Trimming at V came to 5 bases and at J to 1 base, leaving 4 bases not matched to a gene. The germline V gene encodes CDR1 MNHEY and CDR2 SVGAGI. This CDR3 is CASSGGQGSYEQYF. The CDR3, as DNA: TGTGCCAGCAGTGGTGGACAGGGTTCCTACGAGCAGTACTTC.

This clone came up a few times. J is TRBJ1-1 and V is TRBV30; D is perhaps TRBD1 (5 bases). The CDR3 runs 13 residues. V lost 0 bases, J lost 4 bases, and 9 bases lay in between. Per germline, CDR1 GTSNPN and CDR2 SVGIG (reference sequence). The CDR3 DNA reads TGTGCCTGGAGTGTAGCTGGGGGCACTGAAGCTTTCTTT. Encoded protein: CAWSVAGGTEAFF.

The chain employs TRBV5-4 and TRBJ2-2, with TRBD1 as a possible D gene (7 bases). The germline gives CDR1 SGHNT, CDR2 YYREEE (reference sequence). Trimming took off 4 bases at V and 0 bases at J, with 10 bases between the two ends. CDR3 size: 15 residues. The chain's CDR3 is CASSQGGTNTGELFF. CDR3 bases: TGTGCCAGCAGCCAGGGGGGAACGAACACCGGGGAGCTGTTTTTT. Filled out from reference TRBV5-4 and TRBJ2-2, the complete variable domain reads ETGVTQSPTHLIKTRGQQVTLRCSSQSGHNTVSWYQQALGQGPQFIFQYYREEENGRGNFPPRFSGLQFPNYSSELNVNALELDDSALYLCASSQGGTNTGELFFGEGSRLTVL.

The rearrangement links TRBV28 to TRBJ2-7; 9 bases match TRBD1. The CDR3 runs 14 residues. Trimming removed 10 bases from V and 0 bases from J; junction bases left unmatched: 7. The germline CDR1 and CDR2 sequences are MDHEN and SYDVKM. The CDR3 DNA sequence: TGTGCCACCGTGGGGACAGGGAGCTCCTACGAGCAGTACTTC. Its translation is CATVGTGSSYEQYF.

This clone came up once. This chain connects TRBV12-5 to TRBJ2-3; tentatively, D is TRBD1 (6 bases). The length of the CDR3 is 14 residues. Per the germline V gene, CDR1 is LGHNT and CDR2 is FRNRAP. The V and J ends lost 3 bases and 1 base respectively, with 8 bases between them. The CDR3: CASGFGGRTDTQYF. CDR3 sequence (DNA): TGTGCTAGTGGTTTTGGGGGCCGCACAGATACGCAGTATTTT.

The CDR3, as DNA: TGTGCCAGCAGGACGTCTGGGGCCAACGTCCTGACTTTC. Amino acid sequence: CASRTSGANVLTF. V usage is TRBV2 and J usage is TRBJ2-6; D not resolved. This CDR3 has 13 residues. Trimming removed 6 bases from V and 1 base from J, with 4 bases in between. Germline lookup yields CDR1 SNHLY and CDR2 FYNNEI.

The chain carries TRBV25-1 and TRBJ2-3, with TRBD2 matching 9 bases. The CDR3 loop spans 15 amino acids. Trimming cost V 6 bases and J 2 bases; bases outside gene matches: 6. Germline V gene sequence: CDR1 MGHDK, CDR2 SYGVNS. Here the CDR3 reads CASRGERGVTDTQYF. CDR3 sequence (DNA): TGTGCCAGCAGGGGGGAGCGGGGGGTCACAGATACGCAGTATTTT.

In its sample, this clone was seen once. CDR3 sequence reads: CASSPGRSGANVLTF. The CDR3 nucleotides read TGTGCCAGCAGCCCGGGCCGCTCTGGGGCCAACGTCCTGACTTTC. The rearrangement joins TRBV5-4 to TRBJ2-6; D unclear. This CDR3 region has 15 residues. Trimming stripped 4 bases from V and 0 bases from J, with 8 bases between. The germline V gene has CDR1 SGHNT and CDR2 YYREEE (reference sequence).

The chain recombines TRBV30 with TRBJ2-1; D is perhaps TRBD1 (5 bases). Germline V gene data show CDR1 as GTSNPN and CDR2 as SVGIG (reference sequence). The CDR3 consists of 13 residues. Trimming took off 2 bases at V and 2 bases at J, with 7 bases between the two ends. The CDR3 bases are TGTGCCTGGAGTCAGGGAACCTACAATGAGCAGTTCTTC. The encoded protein is CAWSQGTYNEQFF.

The V call is TRBV4-1, the J call TRBJ2-7; 9 nucleotides align to TRBD1. This CDR3 is built from 14 residues. Germline CDR1 and CDR2: MGHRA and YSYEKL. V was clipped by 1 base and J by 2 bases; unmatched bases: 0. DNA of the CDR3: TGCGCCAGCAGCCAAGGACAGGGGGCCTACGAGCAGTACTTC. This encodes CASSQGQGAYEQYF.

This clone was recorded a few times. J is TRBJ2-1 and V is TRBV29-1; 8 bases map to TRBD2. Unmatched junction bases numbered 8, after V lost 3 bases and J lost 13 bases. This CDR3 comprises 12 residues. Germline CDR1 SQVTM, CDR2 ANQGSEA. CDR3 DNA sequence: TGCAGCGTTGATTACCGTAGCGGGATCCAGTTCTTC. The encoded protein is CSVDYRSGIQFF.

The rearrangement links TRBV7-9 to TRBJ2-3; 14 nucleotides align to TRBD2. This CDR3 has 18 amino acids. With 5 bases clipped from V and 6 bases from J, the junction kept 13 bases outside the gene matches. From germline, CDR1 is SEHNR and CDR2 FQNEAQ (reference sequence). The CDR3 protein is CASSLTGTSGGEGDTQYF. The DNA of the CDR3 is TGTGCCAGCAGCCTCACCGGGACTAGCGGGGGCGAGGGGGATACGCAGTATTTT. Variable domain in full (rest from reference TRBV7-9 and TRBJ2-3): DTGVSQNPRHKITKRGQNVTFRCDPISEHNRLYWYRQTLGQGPEFLTYFQNEAQLEKSRLLSDRFSAERPKGSFSTLEIQRTEQGDSAMYLCASSLTGTSGGEGDTQYFGPGTRLTVL.

This chain joins TRBV9 and TRBJ2-5; D unresolved. The V end lost 0 bases, the J end lost 3 bases, and 9 bases lay between the germline ends. The CDR3 has 14 residues. CDR1 SGDLS and CDR2 YYNGEE come from the germline V gene. The CDR3 loop is CASSVGVGKETQYF. The CDR3 nucleotides read TGTGCCAGCAGCGTAGGAGTGGGAAAAGAGACCCAGTACTTC. Looking up the rest from reference TRBV9 and TRBJ2-5 gives the full variable domain: DSGVTQTPKHLITATGQRVTLRCSPRSGDLSVYWYQQSLDQGLQFLIQYYNGEERAKGNILERFSAQQFPDLHSELNLSSLELGDSALYFCASSVGVGKETQYFGPGTRLLVL.

This chain connects TRBV30 to TRBJ2-5; a weak D match, TRBD1 (5 bases). Germline loops: CDR1 GTSNPN, CDR2 SVGIG (reference sequence). V was pared by 5 bases and J by 2 bases, with 21 bases between. This CDR3 is 16 amino acids long. The CDR3 here is CAWGLKGRGGQETQYF. In DNA, the CDR3 is TGTGCCTGGGGTCTCAAGGGAAGGGGTGGGCAAGAGACCCAGTACTTC.

V is TRBV30 and J is TRBJ2-5; D may be TRBD1 or TRBD2 (5 bases each). V lost 1 base to trimming and J lost 7 bases, with 7 bases between them. The CDR3 consists of 11 residues. The germline V gene encodes CDR1 GTSNPN and CDR2 SVGIG (reference sequence). The CDR3 DNA reads TGTGCCTGGAGTGCGAGGGGGACCCAGTACTTC. Protein sequence: CAWSARGTQYF.